The rows below give T cell receptor beta chains drawn from one sample of a study of blood T cell repertoires in COVID-19. Profiling relied on immunoSEQ multiplex PCR, and the TCRdb table lists in-frame clones only, not all of them. The sample records some 490,000 clones, more than 85% being singletons. Sequenced sample: PBMCs or T cells enriched from blood (not recorded which). The receptor set was obtained from a woman aged 55 to 70 who had recovered from COVID-19. CDR3s include the opening cysteine and the closing phenylalanine or tryptophan. D genes are given only for firm matches. Clone size is shown for a subset of rows, as once, few, many or a class of expanded clone.

clone_size	v_call	j_call	d_call	cdr3_nt	cdr3_aa
.	TRBV5-5	TRBJ2-1	TRBD2	TGTGCCAGCAGCTTGCGTCCCCGGACTAGCGGGGGGCCCTACAATGAGCAGTTCTTC	CASSLRPRTSGGPYNEQFF
few	TRBV4-2	TRBJ2-1	TRBD2	TGTGCCAGCAGCCAAGTTGGCGTCGTGGGCCAGCGGGGGTTTAATGAGCAGTTCTTC	CASSQVGVVGQRGFNEQFF
.	TRBV7-6	TRBJ2-1	TRBD1	TGTGCCAGCAGCTTAGGGCGCGCAGGGGGTCTGTACAATGAGCAGTTCTTC	CASSLGRAGGLYNEQFF
.	TRBV5-1	TRBJ2-2	TRBD1	TGCGCCAGCAGCTTGCAGGGGACAGGAGGCAGCGGGGAGCTGTTTTTT	CASSLQGTGGSGELFF
.	TRBV18	TRBJ1-3	TRBD1	TGTGCCAGCTCATCGTCTTCCGGGACAGGGATTAACACCATATATTTT	CASSSSSGTGINTIYF
.	TRBV24-1	TRBJ2-7	.	TGTGCCACCAGTGTATACGACAGGTCCTACGAGCAGTACTTC	CATSVYDRSYEQYF
.	TRBV4-1	TRBJ1-1	TRBD1	TGCGCCAGCAGCCAAGATTTGACAGGGGGCGGGAACACTGAAGCTTTCTTT	CASSQDLTGGGNTEAFF
.	TRBV4-1	TRBJ1-5	.	TGCGCCAGCAGCCATGACCTCGCGGGGCAGCCCCAGCATTTT	CASSHDLAGQPQHF
.	TRBV29-1	TRBJ2-6	TRBD1	TGCAGCGTTGAAGTTAGGACAGGGGACGGCTCTGGGGCCAACGTCCTGACTTTC	CSVEVRTGDGSGANVLTF
.	TRBV5-1	TRBJ2-7	.	TGCGCCAGCAGCTTGTGGCCAGGCGCCAACGAGCAGTACTTC	CASSLWPGANEQYF
.	TRBV14	TRBJ1-6	.	TGTGCCAGCAGCCAAGATTCGGGGGTTTGGGCCCTCCACTTT	CASSQDSGVWALHF
once	TRBV27	TRBJ1-4	TRBD1	TGTGCCAGCAGTTTGAGGACAGGAGGGCCAACTAATGAAAAACTGTTTTTT	CASSLRTGGPTNEKLFF
.	TRBV18	TRBJ2-1	.	TGTGCCAGCTCACCACAGAGGGTTATAGGGAATGAGCAGTTCTTC	CASSPQRVIGNEQFF
.	TRBV6-1	TRBJ2-7	TRBD1	TGTGCCAGCAGTGACCCGGGACGACAGGGGAACTACGAGCAGTACTTC	CASSDPGRQGNYEQYF
.	TRBV24-1	TRBJ2-2	TRBD1	TGTGCCACCAGTGACCCCGGGACAGGGAACACCGGGGAGCTGTTTTTT	CATSDPGTGNTGELFF
.	TRBV5-4	TRBJ2-7	.	TGTGCCAGCAGCCAGGGGTTCGGCACCTACGAGCAGTACTTC	CASSQGFGTYEQYF
.	TRBV7-6	TRBJ1-4	TRBD1	TGTGCCAGCAGCCCAGGACAGGGAGTAGGTGAAAAACTGTTTTTT	CASSPGQGVGEKLFF
once	TRBV5-1	TRBJ1-1	TRBD1	TGCGCCAGCAGCGCGCAGGGGGATGGCACTGAAGCTTTCTTT	CASSAQGDGTEAFF
once	TRBV5-1	TRBJ2-3	TRBD1	TGCGCCAGCAGCTTGGGGGGTACAGGGGGCGAAGCAGATACGCAGTATTTT	CASSLGGTGGEADTQYF
.	TRBV27	TRBJ1-6	TRBD1	TGTGCCAGCAGTTTAGCCACAGGGGGCGTATCACCCCTCCACTTT	CASSLATGGVSPLHF
.	TRBV6-5	TRBJ1-2	TRBD1	TGTGCCAGCAGTTCGCCGGGACAGTTCTATGGCTACACCTTC	CASSSPGQFYGYTF
.	TRBV18	TRBJ2-7	TRBD2	TGTGCCAGCTCACCCACGTCTAGCGGTTACGAGCAGTACTTC	CASSPTSSGYEQYF
.	TRBV29-1	TRBJ2-7	.	TGCAGCGTTGTCACAGGGTCGTGGACCTACGAGCAGTACTTC	CSVVTGSWTYEQYF
.	TRBV2	TRBJ1-6	.	TGTGCCAGCAAGGAGGGCAGGGCGTTTGATTCACCCCTCCACTTT	CASKEGRAFDSPLHF
.	TRBV24-1	TRBJ2-1	TRBD2	TGTGCCACCAGTTTGGGGGGGTCCTACAATGAGCAGTTCTTC	CATSLGGSYNEQFF